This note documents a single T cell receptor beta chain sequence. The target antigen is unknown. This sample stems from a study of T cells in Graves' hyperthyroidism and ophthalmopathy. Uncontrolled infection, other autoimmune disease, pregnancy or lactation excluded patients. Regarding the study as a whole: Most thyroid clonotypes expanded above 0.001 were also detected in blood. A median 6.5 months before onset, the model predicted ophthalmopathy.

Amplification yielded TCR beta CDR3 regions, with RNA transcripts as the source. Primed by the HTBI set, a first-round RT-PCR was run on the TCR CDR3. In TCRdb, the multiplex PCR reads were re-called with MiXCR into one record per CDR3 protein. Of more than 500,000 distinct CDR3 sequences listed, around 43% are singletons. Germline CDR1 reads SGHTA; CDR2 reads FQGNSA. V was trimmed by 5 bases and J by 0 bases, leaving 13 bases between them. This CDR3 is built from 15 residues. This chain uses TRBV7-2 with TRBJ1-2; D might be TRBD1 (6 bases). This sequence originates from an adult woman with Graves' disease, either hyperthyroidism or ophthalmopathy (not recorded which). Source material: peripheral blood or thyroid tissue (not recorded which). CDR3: CASSTGRGANYGYTF. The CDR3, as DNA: TGTGCCAGCAGCACAGGGAGGGGAGCTAACTATGGCTACACCTTC.